This T cell receptor (beta chain) was recorded in a study of blood T cell repertoires in COVID-19. About the research overall: From the United States, Italy and Spain came samples of acute and convalescent COVID-19. The analysed material was cDNA or gDNA that came from T cells, B-cell-depleted T cells, or PBMCs.

This clone was picked up one time. CDR1 and CDR2 (germline): MNHEY, SVGAGI. Between the trimmed V and J ends, which lost 6 bases and 5 bases, there was a span of 13 bases. There are 13 residues in the CDR3. In the authors' methods: Estimation of nucleated cell counts was performed using reference gene primer amplification. Repertoires were generated with immunoSEQ multiplex PCR, while TCRdb's copy carries only in-frame clones and drops some. Clonal size and the V and J genes are those of that table, whereas D and trimming came from the DNA. The sample lists approximately 150,000 clones, roughly 78% occurring once.

Sequencing used peripheral blood. The gene calls are TRBV6-5 and TRBJ1-1, with D maybe TRBD1 (5 bases). This TCR came from a human donor with acute or convalescent COVID-19. The donor label of this sample is uncertain. The CDR3, as DNA: TGTGCCAGCAGCTCTTCGGGGGGGACTGAAGCTTTCTTT. Translating it yields CASSSSGGTEAFF.